The clone carrying this TCR beta chain appeared many times. The ends lost 2 bases at V and 3 bases at J; junction bases unmatched: 8. In germline, CDR1 is DFQATT, CDR2 SNEGSKA (reference sequence). The CDR3 is made up of 15 amino acids. The entry originates in a study of CD8 T cells in ankylosing spondylitis. Via MiXCR, TCRdb re-called the 5' RACE reads, giving one row per CDR3 protein. Among about 140,000 distinct CDR3 sequences listed, 8% to 9% were seen once. The chain links TRBV20-1 to TRBJ2-5, with 8 bases matching TRBD2. The sample taken for sequencing was synovial fluid, either unsorted or a sorted T cell fraction (not recorded which). The TCR was taken from a male donor with ankylosing spondylitis. CDR3 protein: CSARHPTSGKETQYF. DNA of the CDR3: TGCAGTGCTAGACACCCTACTAGCGGAAAAGAGACCCAGTACTTC.